Listed below are T cell receptor beta chains from one sample, sequenced in a study of T cell responses to AZD1222 COVID-19 vaccine. Using immunoSEQ multiplex PCR, the repertoire was profiled, and TCRdb retains in-frame clones only, with some absent. This sample has 90,000 or so clones, with 80% to 90% found just once. The sequencing here drew on peripheral blood, taken on day 0 of AZD1222 vaccination. The origin of the receptors is an adult in good health. Each CDR3 is given without its conserved first and last residue.

len,j_gene,v_gene,CDR3aa
16,TRBJ2-7,TRBV5-5,ATKVTGGSRPNPTEQY
13,TRBJ1-6,TRBV13,ASSFRGTVNSPLH
14,TRBJ2-3,TRBV5-1,ASSFGTGSSTDTQY
15,TRBJ2-2,TRBV28,ASSPWSGRANTGELF
17,TRBJ2-6,TRBV28,ASSLFSSGSLWGANVLT
14,TRBJ1-2,TRBV18,ASSPQQGRANYGYT
12,TRBJ2-7,TRBV9,ASSAGTKEYEQY
9,TRBJ2-7,TRBV20-1,SASRDHEQY
12,TRBJ2-7,TRBV5-8,ASSLGEGLYEQY
13,TRBJ1-1,TRBV18,ASSPLRTENTEAF
11,TRBJ2-7,TRBV2,ASSEEAFNEQY
12,TRBJ2-7,TRBV7-2,ASSLFGGPYEQY
15,TRBJ2-6,TRBV12-5,ASGLGTGFSGANVLT
11,TRBJ2-7,TRBV5-6,ASNPRPGDEQY
13,TRBJ2-3,TRBV7-2,ASSLVGLPTDTQY
11,TRBJ2-7,TRBV6-5,ASMRGRDYEQY
13,TRBJ2-2,TRBV3-1/TRBV3-2,ASSPGGTSTGELF
11,TRBJ1-5,TRBV6-5,ASSYGQYQPQH
12,TRBJ2-7,TRBV19,ASTSGEGPTEQY
14,TRBJ1-5,TRBV19,ASTLTPTGFNQPQH
11,TRBJ1-3,TRBV15,ATSNLGGNTIY
11,TRBJ2-1,TRBV6-5,ASSRDSYRPMF
13,TRBJ1-6,TRBV19,ASSMGTFGNSPLH
13,TRBJ1-2,TRBV3-1/TRBV3-2,ASSHGAGGAYGYT
10,TRBJ1-2,TRBV2,ASSAQADGYT
16,TRBJ2-5,TRBV24-1,ATSDSAGTGTYQETQY
12,TRBJ1-2,TRBV28,ASSTGGGTIGYT
14,TRBJ1-2,TRBV5-4,ASSLAAGTGGRGYT
11,TRBJ2-1,TRBV5-4,ASSLEAGGVEF
12,TRBJ1-1,TRBV5-1,ASSLRQGPTEAF
12,TRBJ1-5,TRBV6-5,ASTFMDSNQPQH
11,TRBJ2-2,TRBV13,ASSLFPTGELF
10,TRBJ2-3,TRBV30,AWSWGTDTQY
14,TRBJ2-2,TRBV10-3,AISDGTSGNTGELF
15,TRBJ2-2,TRBV19,ASSFIVLGKNTGELF
12,TRBJ2-7,TRBV7-9,ASSFDRTSYEQY
12,TRBJ2-3,TRBV24-1,ATSDSGVTDTQY